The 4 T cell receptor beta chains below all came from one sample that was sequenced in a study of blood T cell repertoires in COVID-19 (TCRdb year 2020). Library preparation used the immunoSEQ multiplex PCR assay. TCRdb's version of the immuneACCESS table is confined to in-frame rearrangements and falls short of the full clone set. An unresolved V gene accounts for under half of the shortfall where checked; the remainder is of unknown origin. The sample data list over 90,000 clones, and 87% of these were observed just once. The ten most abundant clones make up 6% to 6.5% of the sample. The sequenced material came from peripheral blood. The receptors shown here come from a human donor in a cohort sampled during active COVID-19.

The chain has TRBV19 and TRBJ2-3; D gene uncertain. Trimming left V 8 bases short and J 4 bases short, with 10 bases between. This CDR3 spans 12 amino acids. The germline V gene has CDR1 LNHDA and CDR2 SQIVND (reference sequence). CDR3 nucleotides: TGTGCCAGTGGGCAGCTCGCAGATACGCAGTATTTT. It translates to CASGQLADTQYF.

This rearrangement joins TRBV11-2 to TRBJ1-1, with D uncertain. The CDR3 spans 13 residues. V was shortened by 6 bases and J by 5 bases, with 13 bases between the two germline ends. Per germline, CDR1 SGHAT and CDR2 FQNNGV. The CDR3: CASSSYGVTEAFF. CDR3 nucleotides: TGTGCCAGCAGTTCTTACGGGGTAACTGAAGCTTTCTTT. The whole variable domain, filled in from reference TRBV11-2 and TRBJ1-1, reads EAGVAQSPRYKIIEKRQSVAFWCNPISGHATLYWYQQILGQGPKLLIQFQNNGVVDDSQLPKDRFSAERLKGVDSTLKIQPAKLEDSAVYLCASSSYGVTEAFFGQGTRLTVV.

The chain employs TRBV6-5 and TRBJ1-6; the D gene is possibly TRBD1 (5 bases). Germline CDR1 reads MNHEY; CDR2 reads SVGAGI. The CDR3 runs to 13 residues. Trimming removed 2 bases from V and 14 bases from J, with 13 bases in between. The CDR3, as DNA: TGTGCCAGCAGTTACAGGTTGGGGGGTTCCCTCCACTTT. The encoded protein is CASSYRLGGSLHF.

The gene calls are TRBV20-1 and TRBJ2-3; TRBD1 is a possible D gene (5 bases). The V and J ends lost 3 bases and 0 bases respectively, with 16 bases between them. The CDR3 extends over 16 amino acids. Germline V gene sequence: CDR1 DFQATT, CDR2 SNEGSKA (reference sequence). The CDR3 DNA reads TGCAGTGCTAGTTTAAGGACATCTCCTAGCACAGATACGCAGTATTTT. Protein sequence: CSASLRTSPSTDTQYF.